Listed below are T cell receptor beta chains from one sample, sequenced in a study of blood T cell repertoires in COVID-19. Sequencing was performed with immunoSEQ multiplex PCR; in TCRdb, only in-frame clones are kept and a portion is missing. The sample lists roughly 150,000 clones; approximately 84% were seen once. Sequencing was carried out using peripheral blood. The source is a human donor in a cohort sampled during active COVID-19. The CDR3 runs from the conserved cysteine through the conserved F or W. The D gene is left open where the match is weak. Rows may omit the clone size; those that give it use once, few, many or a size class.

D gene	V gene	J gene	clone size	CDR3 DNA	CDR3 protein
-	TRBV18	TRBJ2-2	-	TGTGCCAGTAGGAGACAGGACCAGACCGGGGAGCTGTTTTTT	CASRRQDQTGELFF
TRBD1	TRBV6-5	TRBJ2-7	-	TGTGCCAGCAATAAAGAGGGGACAGACGAGCAGTACTTC	CASNKEGTDEQYF
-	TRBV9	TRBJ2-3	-	TGTGCCAGCAGCGTAGGAATACTCGGGACAGATACGCAGTATTTT	CASSVGILGTDTQYF
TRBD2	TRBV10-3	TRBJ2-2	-	TGTGCCATCAACTCACTAGCGGGGGGCACCGGGGAGCTGTTTTTT	CAINSLAGGTGELFF
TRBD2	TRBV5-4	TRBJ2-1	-	TGTGCCAGCAGCCCGACTAGCGGGGGGGCCTACAATGAGCAGTTCTTC	CASSPTSGGAYNEQFF
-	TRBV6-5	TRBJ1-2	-	TGTGCCAGCAGGTCTACAGGGAGCCATGGCTACACCTTC	CASRSTGSHGYTF
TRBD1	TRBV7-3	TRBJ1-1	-	TGTGCCACCAGGGACAGCGAAATGAACACTGAAGCTTTCTTT	CATRDSEMNTEAFF
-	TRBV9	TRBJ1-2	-	TGTGCCAGCTACAGGGACACCTATGGCTACACCTTC	CASYRDTYGYTF
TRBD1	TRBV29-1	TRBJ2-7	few	TGCAGCGTTGAGGGACAGGGGATTTACGAGCAGTACTTC	CSVEGQGIYEQYF
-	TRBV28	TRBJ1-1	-	TGTGCCAGCAGTTTATGGGCAGGTGGAGGGGAAGCTTTCTTT	CASSLWAGGGEAFF
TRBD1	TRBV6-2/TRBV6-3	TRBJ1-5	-	TGTGCCAGCAGTCAAACGACAGGGGATCAGCCCCAGCATTTT	CASSQTTGDQPQHF
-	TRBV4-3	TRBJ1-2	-	TGCGCCAGCAGCCAAGATCTAGAAAATAGGATGTCTGGCTACACCTTC	CASSQDLENRMSGYTF
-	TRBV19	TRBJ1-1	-	TGTGCCAGTAGCCCGACAGTGACTTTCAGGGCTTTCTTT	CASSPTVTFRAFF
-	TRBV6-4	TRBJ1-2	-	TGTGCCAGCAGGGCCCCGGTAGGGAGGGATGGCTACACCTTC	CASRAPVGRDGYTF
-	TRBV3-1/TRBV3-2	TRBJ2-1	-	TGTGCCAGCAGCCAAGATCCCGGGAGTCAGAATGAGCAGTTCTTC	CASSQDPGSQNEQFF
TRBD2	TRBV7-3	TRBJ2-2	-	TGTGCCAGCAGCTTAATGGGACTAGCGGGTTCGAACACCGGGGAGCTGTTTTTT	CASSLMGLAGSNTGELFF
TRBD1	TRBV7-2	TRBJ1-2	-	TGTGCCAGCAGCTTAATACAGGGGTACGGCTACACCTTC	CASSLIQGYGYTF
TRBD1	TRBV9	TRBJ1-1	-	TGTGCCAGCAGCGTAGGAGGGGGGACAGGAGGGAACACTGAAGCTTTCTTT	CASSVGGGTGGNTEAFF
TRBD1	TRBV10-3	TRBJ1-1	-	TGTGCCATTGGACAGGGTCCAAAAGCTTTCTTT	CAIGQGPKAFF
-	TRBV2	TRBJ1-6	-	TGTGCCAGCAATGGGGGCGGGAATTCACCCCTCCACTTT	CASNGGGNSPLHF
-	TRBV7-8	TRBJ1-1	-	TGTGCCAGCAGCCCAGGACAGCCGAGAGGGACTGAAGCTTTCTTT	CASSPGQPRGTEAFF
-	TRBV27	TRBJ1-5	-	TGTGCCAGCAGTTTAGGAGGGGTCGGTCAGCCCCAGCATTTT	CASSLGGVGQPQHF
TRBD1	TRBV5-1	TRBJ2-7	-	TGCGCCAGCAGCTTCGGCGACTCCAGGGGGGAGCAGTACTTC	CASSFGDSRGEQYF
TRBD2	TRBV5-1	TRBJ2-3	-	TGCGCCAGCAGCTTGGATAGCGGGAGTGCGGATACGCAGTATTTT	CASSLDSGSADTQYF
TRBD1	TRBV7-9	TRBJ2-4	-	TGTGCCAGCAGCTTTGCAGACAGGGCAAACATTCAGTACTTC	CASSFADRANIQYF
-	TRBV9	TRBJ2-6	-	TGTGCCAGCAGCCCGGTCGTCTCTGGGGCCAACGTCCTGACTTTC	CASSPVVSGANVLTF
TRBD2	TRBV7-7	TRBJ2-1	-	TGTGCCAGCAGCTTAAGGGGCGGGAGGGACGGTGAGCAGTTCTTC	CASSLRGGRDGEQFF
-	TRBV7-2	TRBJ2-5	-	TGTGCCAGCAGCTTGAGTGCGGGTGGGGAGACCCAGTACTTC	CASSLSAGGETQYF
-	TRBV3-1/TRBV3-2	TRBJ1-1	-	TGTGCCAGCAGCCCCCAGGGACTGCTCCATGAAGCTTTCTTT	CASSPQGLLHEAFF
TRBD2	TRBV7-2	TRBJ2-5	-	TGTGCCAGCAGGCCGGGGGGTCGAGAGACCCAGTACTTC	CASRPGGRETQYF
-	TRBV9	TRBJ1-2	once	TGTGCCAGCAGCCCGCAAATAGGGGTTGACGGCTACACCTTC	CASSPQIGVDGYTF
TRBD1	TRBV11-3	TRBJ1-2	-	TGTGCCAGCAGCCCCTCACCCATGGTTCGCAGGGGGCCTAACTATGGCTACACCTTC	CASSPSPMVRRGPNYGYTF
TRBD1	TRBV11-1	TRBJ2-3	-	TGTGCCAGCAGCATAAGACAGGGGTATGGCGCAGATACGCAGTATTTT	CASSIRQGYGADTQYF
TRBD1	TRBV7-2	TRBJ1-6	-	TGTGCCAGCAGCTTAGGTGGACAGGCCTATAATTCACCCCTCCACTTT	CASSLGGQAYNSPLHF
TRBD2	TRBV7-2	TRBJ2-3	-	TGTGCCAGCAGCTTGAGTTTGGCTAGCGGAACCACAGATACGCAGTATTTT	CASSLSLASGTTDTQYF
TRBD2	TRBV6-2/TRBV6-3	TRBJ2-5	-	TGTGCCAGCAGTGCGTTACCGAGGGCAGGGAGGGTAGGAGAGACCCAGTACTTC	CASSALPRAGRVGETQYF
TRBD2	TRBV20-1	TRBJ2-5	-	TGCAGTGCTAGTAGTCCGGGGGGGGAGACCCAGTACTTC	CSASSPGGETQYF
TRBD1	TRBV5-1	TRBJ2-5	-	TGCGCCAGCAGCTTGTATGGACAGGGCCGGGGAGAGACCCAGTACTTC	CASSLYGQGRGETQYF
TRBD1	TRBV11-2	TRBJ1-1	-	TGTGCCAGCAGGCTAACAGGGGACACTGAAGCTTTCTTT	CASRLTGDTEAFF
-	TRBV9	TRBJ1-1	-	TGTGCCAGCAGCCCCAGGTCTGAGCACACTGAAGCTTTCTTT	CASSPRSEHTEAFF
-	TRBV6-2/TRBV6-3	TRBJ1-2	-	TGTGCCAGCAGTAAACCCGGGATTACTGACTATGGCTACACCTTC	CASSKPGITDYGYTF
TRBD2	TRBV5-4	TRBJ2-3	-	TGTGCCAGCAGCCCGAGGGAGGGAGGTCTATATACGCAGTATTTT	CASSPREGGLYTQYF
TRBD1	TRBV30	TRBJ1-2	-	TGTGCCTGGAGGTCCCGGGACAGTTTTTATGGCTACACCTTC	CAWRSRDSFYGYTF
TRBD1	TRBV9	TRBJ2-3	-	TGTGCCAGCAGCGTACAGGGGGCGAGCACAGATACGCAGTATTTT	CASSVQGASTDTQYF
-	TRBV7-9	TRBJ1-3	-	TGTGCCAGCAGTCCTGACAGAATCCCTGGAAACACCATATATTTT	CASSPDRIPGNTIYF
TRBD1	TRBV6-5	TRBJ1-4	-	TGTGCCAGCAGTAAGACAGGGAGAAGTGAAAAACTGTTTTTT	CASSKTGRSEKLFF
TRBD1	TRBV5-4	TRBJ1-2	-	TGTGCCAGCAGTTTACCGGGACAGGGGAACTATGGCTACACCTTC	CASSLPGQGNYGYTF
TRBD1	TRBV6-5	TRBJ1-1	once	TGTGCCAGCAGTTTTGGGACAGGTGAAGCTTTCTTT	CASSFGTGEAFF
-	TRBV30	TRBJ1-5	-	TGTGCCTGGAGTCCTAATTCAAAGAGCAATCAGCCCCAGCATTTT	CAWSPNSKSNQPQHF
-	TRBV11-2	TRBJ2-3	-	TGTGCCAGCAGTGGGCAGGCCCAACCAGATACGCAGTATTTT	CASSGQAQPDTQYF
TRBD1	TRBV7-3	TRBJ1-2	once	TGTGCCAGCAGCTCCACCGGACAGGGTTCGGGCTACACCTTC	CASSSTGQGSGYTF
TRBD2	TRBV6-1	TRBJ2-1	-	TGTGCCAGCAGTCAAGCGGGGGCCAGCTCCTACAATGAGCAGTTCTTC	CASSQAGASSYNEQFF
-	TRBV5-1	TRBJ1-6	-	TGCGCCAGCAGCTTGACAGGGAATCCACCCCTCCACTTT	CASSLTGNPPLHF
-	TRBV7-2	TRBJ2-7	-	TGTGCCAGCAGCCCAGAGGGCCCCGAGCAGTACTTC	CASSPEGPEQYF
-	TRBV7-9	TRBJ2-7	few	TGTGCCAGCAGCTTAGCGGGCAGGGTGAACGAGCAGTACTTC	CASSLAGRVNEQYF
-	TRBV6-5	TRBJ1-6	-	TGTGCCAGCGCGAAGGGGAATTCACCCCTCCACTTT	CASAKGNSPLHF
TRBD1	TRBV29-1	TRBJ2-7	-	TGCAGCGTCCAAACCGCAGGGGGAAACTACGAGCAGTACTTC	CSVQTAGGNYEQYF
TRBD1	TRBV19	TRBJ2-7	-	TGTGCCAGTACCGACGACAGGGGCTACGAGCAGTACTTC	CASTDDRGYEQYF